This is a list of T cell receptor beta chains from one sample in a study of shared clonotypes between healthy human individuals. The protocol was immunoSEQ multiplex PCR, while the TCRdb copy is restricted to in-frame clones and leaves out a portion. The data show roughly 490,000 clones, about 80% seen once. Sequencing used PBMCs. The receptors come from a woman in her thirties or forties in good health. Some clones in this sample may be carry-over from other donors' samples. The CDR3 runs from the conserved cysteine through the conserved F or W. Fields, in order: CDR3 protein, CDR3 DNA, clone size, D gene, J gene, V gene. The D gene is left open where the match is weak. Clone size is not always given. Where it is, it says once, few, many or a class for expanded clones.

CASSQGQNTGELFF | TGTGCCAGCTCACAGGGACAGAACACCGGGGAGCTGTTTTTT | - | - | TRBJ2-2 | TRBV18
CSVLQSGPGLDFHEQYF | TGCAGCGTTCTCCAATCGGGCCCGGGACTAGATTTTCACGAGCAGTACTTC | - | TRBD2 | TRBJ2-7 | TRBV29-1
CASSHNLANYGYTF | TGTGCCAGCAGCCACAACTTAGCTAACTATGGCTACACCTTC | - | - | TRBJ1-2 | TRBV7-9
CASSIARQPQHF | TGTGCCAGTAGTATCGCACGGCAGCCCCAGCATTTT | - | - | TRBJ1-5 | TRBV19
CASSIVAVGQETQYF | TGTGCCAGTAGTATAGTTGCCGTGGGCCAAGAGACCCAGTACTTC | - | - | TRBJ2-5 | TRBV19
CASSEARLAGADEQFF | TGTGCCAGCAGTGAAGCCCGCCTAGCGGGAGCCGATGAGCAGTTCTTC | - | TRBD2 | TRBJ2-1 | TRBV6-1
CASWTGDSNQPQHF | TGTGCCAGCTGGACAGGGGACAGCAATCAGCCCCAGCATTTT | - | TRBD1 | TRBJ1-5 | TRBV28
CASSSPRQGNTEAFF | TGTGCCAGCAGCTCCCCCCGACAGGGAAACACTGAAGCTTTCTTT | once | TRBD1 | TRBJ1-1 | TRBV7-6
CASSLTAGYSYNEQFF | TGTGCCAGCAGTTTAACAGCAGGGTACTCCTACAATGAGCAGTTCTTC | - | - | TRBJ2-1 | TRBV27
CASSFEGYEQYF | TGTGCCAGCAGCTTCGAGGGATACGAGCAGTACTTC | - | - | TRBJ2-7 | TRBV7-8
CASSLESAGRSFGTGELFF | TGCGCCAGCAGCTTGGAATCGGCCGGGAGGTCATTTGGAACCGGGGAGCTGTTTTTT | - | TRBD2 | TRBJ2-2 | TRBV5-1
CASRTRLAGEGNEQFF | TGTGCCAGCAGAACACGACTTGCGGGAGAGGGGAATGAGCAGTTCTTC | - | TRBD2 | TRBJ2-1 | TRBV27
CASSPTSGTYEQYF | TGTGCCAGTAGTCCAACTAGCGGAACCTACGAGCAGTACTTC | - | TRBD2 | TRBJ2-7 | TRBV19
CASSRANNQPQHF | TGTGCCAGCAGCCGAGCAAATAATCAGCCCCAGCATTTT | - | - | TRBJ1-5 | TRBV7-6
CASRDRGRVDEQFF | TGTGCCAGCAGGGACAGGGGAAGGGTCGATGAGCAGTTCTTC | - | TRBD1 | TRBJ2-1 | TRBV6-5
CASSLGGTAYGYTF | TGTGCCAGCAGCTTAGGTGGGACAGCCTATGGCTACACCTTC | - | TRBD1 | TRBJ1-2 | TRBV7-2
CASSSLWGEAFF | TGTGCCAGCAGCTCCTTATGGGGTGAAGCTTTCTTT | many | - | TRBJ1-1 | TRBV7-6
CASSVPQNTEAFF | TGTGCCAGCAGCGTGCCGCAGAACACTGAAGCTTTCTTT | few | - | TRBJ1-1 | TRBV9
CASSMGGYEQYF | TGTGCCAGCAGCATGGGGGGCTACGAGCAGTACTTC | - | - | TRBJ2-7 | TRBV5-6
CASSGSPYNEQFF | TGCGCCAGCAGCGGGAGCCCCTACAATGAGCAGTTCTTC | few | - | TRBJ2-1 | TRBV10-2
CASSPLGTTADGYTF | TGTGCCAGCAGCCCCCTGGGGACAACCGCCGATGGCTACACCTTC | - | - | TRBJ1-2 | TRBV7-3
CASTARWNQETQYF | TGTGCCAGCACGGCCAGGTGGAACCAAGAGACCCAGTACTTC | - | - | TRBJ2-5 | TRBV27
CASTGTSGRARAIEQYF | TGTGCCAGCACTGGGACTAGCGGGAGAGCTAGGGCTATCGAGCAGTACTTC | - | TRBD2 | TRBJ2-7 | TRBV28
CASSTGSTSANNEQFF | TGTGCCAGCAGCACAGGCTCTACTAGCGCCAACAATGAGCAGTTCTTC | - | TRBD2 | TRBJ2-1 | TRBV5-4
CASSQQQGTYEQYF | TGTGCCAGCAGCCAACAACAGGGGACCTACGAGCAGTACTTC | - | TRBD1 | TRBJ2-7 | TRBV4-2
CASSSQSGGIQETQYF | TGTGCCAGCAGCTCCCAGAGCGGCGGGATCCAAGAGACCCAGTACTTC | - | - | TRBJ2-5 | TRBV7-8
CASSWRAGIDTGELFF | TGTGCCAGCAGCTGGCGGGCTGGTATCGACACCGGGGAGCTGTTTTTT | - | - | TRBJ2-2 | TRBV11-2
CASSRRGRDYGYTF | TGTGCCAGCAGCCGGAGAGGACGGGACTATGGCTACACCTTC | many | - | TRBJ1-2 | TRBV7-2
CASSFPPHYNEQFF | TGTGCCAGCAGCTTTCCCCCCCACTACAATGAGCAGTTCTTC | once | - | TRBJ2-1 | TRBV11-2
CSVASWGAEAFF | TGCAGCGTTGCCTCATGGGGGGCTGAAGCTTTCTTT | - | - | TRBJ1-1 | TRBV29-1
CATSRDFTDTEAFF | TGTGCCACCAGCAGAGATTTTACGGACACTGAAGCTTTCTTT | - | - | TRBJ1-1 | TRBV15
CASSEISGADTQYF | TGTGCCAGCAGTGAGATCTCTGGCGCAGATACGCAGTATTTT | - | - | TRBJ2-3 | TRBV6-4
CAISDPREETQYF | TGTGCCATCAGTGACCCGCGCGAAGAGACCCAGTACTTC | - | - | TRBJ2-5 | TRBV10-3
CASSPRQYSNTGELFF | TGTGCCAGCAGCCCCCGGCAGTACTCGAACACCGGGGAGCTGTTTTTT | once | - | TRBJ2-2 | TRBV5-8
CASSEGTNSGANVLTF | TGTGCCAGCAGCGAGGGGACTAACTCTGGGGCCAACGTCCTGACTTTC | once | TRBD2 | TRBJ2-6 | TRBV9
CACLWGSGEVHGYTF | TGTGCCTGCCTCTGGGGCTCCGGGGAAGTCCATGGCTACACCTTC | - | - | TRBJ1-2 | TRBV30
CASSPFNQPQHF | TGTGCCAGCAGCCCATTCAATCAGCCCCAGCATTTT | - | - | TRBJ1-5 | TRBV7-8
CATSGMLTGGETQYF | TGTGCCACCAGCGGAATGCTGACAGGAGGGGAGACCCAGTACTTC | - | - | TRBJ2-5 | TRBV15
CAWTGGHRDSPLHF | TGTGCCTGGACCGGAGGGCACAGGGATTCACCCCTCCACTTT | - | - | TRBJ1-6 | TRBV30
CASSPSTGTEANEQYF | TGTGCCAGCTCACCTTCAACCGGGACCGAGGCCAACGAGCAGTACTTC | - | - | TRBJ2-7 | TRBV18
CASSQQGVYGYTF | TGTGCCAGCAGCCAACAGGGAGTCTATGGCTACACCTTC | - | - | TRBJ1-2 | TRBV14
CASSFQGAGNTEAFF | TGTGCCAGCAGCTTCCAGGGGGCCGGGAACACTGAAGCTTTCTTT | - | TRBD1 | TRBJ1-1 | TRBV7-3
CASTRTSGSYEQYF | TGTGCCAGCACCCGGACTAGCGGGAGCTACGAGCAGTACTTC | - | TRBD2 | TRBJ2-7 | TRBV27
CASSQERTGSTDTQYF | TGCGCCAGCAGCCAAGAGCGGACAGGGTCGACAGATACGCAGTATTTT | once | TRBD1 | TRBJ2-3 | TRBV4-3